This TCR beta chain is drawn from a study of beta chain features in type 1 diabetes. Study outcomes and limitations: Shorter TCRB CDR3s, moderately but significantly so, were found in Type 1 diabetes patients in all four CD4+ subsets. At VDJ recombination sites, type 1 diabetes patients had fewer insertions and more deleted nucleotides.

The isolated RNA, all of it, was reverse transcribed, so expressed TCRB transcripts were what got sequenced. TCRdb keeps only in-frame clones here, not all; method: immunoSEQ multiplex PCR. The sample yields 160,000 or so clones, approximately 9% seen once. Stem cell-like memory, regulatory, central memory and naive CD4+ cells were sorted via CD45RO/CCR7/CD25/CD127/CD95/CD27. As for this clone: Its target is unknown.

This clonotype was sampled from a woman aged 18-35 years with type 1 diabetes. The sequenced sample was central memory CD4+ T cells from blood.

As DNA, the CDR3 is TGCAGCGTTGAGGGGACAGGGGGCGACGAGCAGTACTTC. Amino acid sequence: CSVEGTGGDEQYF. The rearrangement joins TRBV29-1 to TRBJ2-5, with TRBD1 matching over 12 bases. The end of the DNA aligns better with TRBJ2-7, so the J call may be wrong. This CDR3 has 13 amino acids. In germline, CDR1 is SQVTM, CDR2 ANQGSEA.